This record looks at one T cell receptor beta chain sequence and its context. Generated by immunoSEQ multiplex PCR, the TCRdb table keeps only in-frame clones and is missing some. The sample lists over a million clones; roughly 80% were seen once. Trimming stripped 6 bases from V and 6 bases from J, with 9 bases between. Germline V gene lookup returns CDR1 DFQATT and CDR2 SNEGSKA (reference sequence). The CDR3 extends over 10 amino acids. This entry comes from a study of shared clonotypes between healthy human individuals. The clonotype was recovered from a young man in good health. Material: memory CD4+ T cells sorted from blood. This sample's subset: CD45RA-negative fraction. The V and J genes are TRBV20-1 and TRBJ2-7; perhaps D is TRBD1 or TRBD2 (5 bases each). This CDR3 reads CSAGRSEQYF. CDR3 nucleotide sequence: TGCAGTGCGGGACGGTCCGAGCAGTACTTC.